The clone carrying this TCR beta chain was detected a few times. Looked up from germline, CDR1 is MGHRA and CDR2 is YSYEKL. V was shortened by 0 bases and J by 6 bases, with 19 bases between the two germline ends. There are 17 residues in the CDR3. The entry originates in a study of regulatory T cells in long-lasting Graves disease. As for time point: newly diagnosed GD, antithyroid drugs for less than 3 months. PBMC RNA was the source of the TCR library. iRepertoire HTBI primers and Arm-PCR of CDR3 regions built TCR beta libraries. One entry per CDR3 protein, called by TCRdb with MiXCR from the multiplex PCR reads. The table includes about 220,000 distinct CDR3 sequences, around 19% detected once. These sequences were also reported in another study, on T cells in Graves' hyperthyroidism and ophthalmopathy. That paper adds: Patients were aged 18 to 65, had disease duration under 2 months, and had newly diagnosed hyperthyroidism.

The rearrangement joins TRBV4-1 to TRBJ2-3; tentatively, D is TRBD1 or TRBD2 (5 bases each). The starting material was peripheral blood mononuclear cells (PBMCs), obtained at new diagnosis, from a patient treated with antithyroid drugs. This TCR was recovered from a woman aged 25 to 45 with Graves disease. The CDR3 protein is CASSQDRGIWVADTQYF. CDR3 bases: TGCGCCAGCAGCCAAGATAGGGGCATCTGGGTAGCGGATACGCAGTATTTT.